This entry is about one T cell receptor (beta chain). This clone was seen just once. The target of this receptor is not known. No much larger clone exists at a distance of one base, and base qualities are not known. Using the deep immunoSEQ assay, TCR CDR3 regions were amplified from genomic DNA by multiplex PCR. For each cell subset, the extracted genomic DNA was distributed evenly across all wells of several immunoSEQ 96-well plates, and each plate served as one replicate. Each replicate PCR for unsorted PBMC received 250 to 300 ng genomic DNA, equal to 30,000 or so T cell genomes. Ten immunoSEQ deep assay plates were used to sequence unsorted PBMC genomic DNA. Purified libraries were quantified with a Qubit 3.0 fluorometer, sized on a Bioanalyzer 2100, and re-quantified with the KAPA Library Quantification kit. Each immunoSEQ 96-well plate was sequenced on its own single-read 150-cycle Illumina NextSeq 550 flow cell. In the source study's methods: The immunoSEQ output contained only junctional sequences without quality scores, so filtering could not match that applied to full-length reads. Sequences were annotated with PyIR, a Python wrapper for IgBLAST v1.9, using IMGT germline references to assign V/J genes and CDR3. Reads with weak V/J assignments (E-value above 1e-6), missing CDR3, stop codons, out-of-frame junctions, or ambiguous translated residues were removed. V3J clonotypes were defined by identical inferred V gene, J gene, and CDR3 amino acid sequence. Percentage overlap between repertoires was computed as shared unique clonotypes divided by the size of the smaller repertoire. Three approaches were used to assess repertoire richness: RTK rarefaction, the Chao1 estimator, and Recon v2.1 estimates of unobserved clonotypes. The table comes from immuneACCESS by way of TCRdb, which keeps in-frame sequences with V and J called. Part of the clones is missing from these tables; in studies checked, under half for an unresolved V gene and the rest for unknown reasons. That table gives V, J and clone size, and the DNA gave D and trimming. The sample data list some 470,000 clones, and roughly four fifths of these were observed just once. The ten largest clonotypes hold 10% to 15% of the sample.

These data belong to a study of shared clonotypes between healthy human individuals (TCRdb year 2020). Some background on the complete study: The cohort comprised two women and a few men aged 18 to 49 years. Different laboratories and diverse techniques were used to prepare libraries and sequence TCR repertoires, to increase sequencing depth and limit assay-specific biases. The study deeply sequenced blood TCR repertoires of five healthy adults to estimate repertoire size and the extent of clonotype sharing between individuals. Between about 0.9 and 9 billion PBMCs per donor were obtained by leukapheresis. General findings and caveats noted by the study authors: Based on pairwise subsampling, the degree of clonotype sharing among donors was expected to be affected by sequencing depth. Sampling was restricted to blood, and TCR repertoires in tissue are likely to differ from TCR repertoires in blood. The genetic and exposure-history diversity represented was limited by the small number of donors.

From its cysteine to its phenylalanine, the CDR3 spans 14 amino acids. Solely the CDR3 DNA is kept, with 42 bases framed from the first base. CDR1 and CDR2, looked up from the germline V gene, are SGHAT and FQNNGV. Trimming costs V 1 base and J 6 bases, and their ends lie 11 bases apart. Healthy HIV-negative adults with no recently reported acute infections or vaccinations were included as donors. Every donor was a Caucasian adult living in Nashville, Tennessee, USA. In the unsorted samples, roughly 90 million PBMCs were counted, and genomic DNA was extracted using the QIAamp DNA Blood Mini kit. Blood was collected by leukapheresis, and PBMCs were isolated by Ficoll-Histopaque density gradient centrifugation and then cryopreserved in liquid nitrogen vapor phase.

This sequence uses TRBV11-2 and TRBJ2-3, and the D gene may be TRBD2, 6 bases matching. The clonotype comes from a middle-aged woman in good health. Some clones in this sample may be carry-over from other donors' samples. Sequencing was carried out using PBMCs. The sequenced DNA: TGTGCCAGCAGCTTAGGACGGGAGTTGGATACGCAGTATTTT. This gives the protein CASSLGRELDTQYF.